This TCR beta chain was sequenced during a study of blood T cell repertoires in COVID-19. The wider study: Specimens from acute and convalescent COVID-19 originated in the United States, Italy and Spain.

The age range of participants was 18 to 89 years, with residence in some 25 US areas. Either two negative PCRs, clearance, or symptom resolution qualified Cohort 3 donors as recovered. This table comes from immunoSEQ multiplex PCR, and its TCRdb copy is limited to in-frame clones, with some not included. Among approximately 300,000 clones, roughly 87% were seen once, and the ten largest hold 5.5% to 6%. CDR3 size: 15 residues. The V and J ends lost 0 bases and 5 bases respectively, with 14 bases between them. CDR1 and CDR2 from the germline V gene are SGHNT and YYREEE (reference sequence). The rearrangement joins TRBV5-4 to TRBJ1-1; maybe TRBD1 (5 bases). The receptor was isolated from a woman aged 25 to 39 who had recovered from COVID-19. What was sequenced was PBMCs or T cells enriched from blood (not recorded which). CDR3 sequence: CASSLEGPRGTEAFF. CDR3 nucleotide sequence: TGTGCCAGCAGCTTGGAGGGGCCTCGGGGGACTGAAGCTTTCTTT.